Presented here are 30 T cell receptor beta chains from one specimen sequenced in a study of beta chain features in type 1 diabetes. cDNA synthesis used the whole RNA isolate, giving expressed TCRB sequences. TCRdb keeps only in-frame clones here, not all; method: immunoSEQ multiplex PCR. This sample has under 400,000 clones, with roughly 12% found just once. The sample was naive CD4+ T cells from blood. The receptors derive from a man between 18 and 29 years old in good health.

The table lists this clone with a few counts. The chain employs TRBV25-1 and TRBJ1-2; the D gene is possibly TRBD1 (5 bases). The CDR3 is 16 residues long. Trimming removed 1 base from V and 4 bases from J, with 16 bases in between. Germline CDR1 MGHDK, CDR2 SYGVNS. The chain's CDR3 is CASSESPRAGRYGYTF. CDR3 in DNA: TGTGCCAGCAGTGAATCCCCCCGGGCGGGACGCTATGGCTACACCTTC.

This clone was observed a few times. For the CDR3, the DNA is TGCGCCAGCAGCCCGGGGACAGGGGGAGAAAAACTGTTTTTT. Translation gives CASSPGTGGEKLFF. This rearrangement joins TRBV4-3 to TRBJ1-4; 11 bases are shared with TRBD1. J was trimmed by 8 bases and V by 4 bases; bases with no gene match: 3. The CDR3 is 14 residues long. Per the germline V gene, CDR1 is LGHNA and CDR2 is YSLEER.

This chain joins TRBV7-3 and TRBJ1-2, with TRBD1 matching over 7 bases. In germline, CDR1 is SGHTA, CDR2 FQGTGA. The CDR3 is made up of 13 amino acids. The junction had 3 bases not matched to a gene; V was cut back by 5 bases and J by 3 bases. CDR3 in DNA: TGTGCCAGCAGCCCCGGGACAGACTATGGCTACACCTTC. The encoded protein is CASSPGTDYGYTF.

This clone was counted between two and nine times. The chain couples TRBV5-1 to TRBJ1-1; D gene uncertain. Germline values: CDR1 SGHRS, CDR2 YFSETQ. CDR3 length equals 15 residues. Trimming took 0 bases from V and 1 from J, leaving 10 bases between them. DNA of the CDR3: TGCGCCAGCAGCTTGGCCCTAGGTCCGAACACTGAAGCTTTCTTT. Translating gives CASSLALGPNTEAFF.

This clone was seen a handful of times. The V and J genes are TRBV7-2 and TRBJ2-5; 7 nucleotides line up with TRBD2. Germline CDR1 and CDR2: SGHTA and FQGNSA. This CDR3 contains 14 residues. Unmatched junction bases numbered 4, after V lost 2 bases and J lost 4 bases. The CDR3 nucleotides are TGTGCCAGCAGCTTACGGTTAGCGGGAGAGACCCAGTACTTC. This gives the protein CASSLRLAGETQYF.

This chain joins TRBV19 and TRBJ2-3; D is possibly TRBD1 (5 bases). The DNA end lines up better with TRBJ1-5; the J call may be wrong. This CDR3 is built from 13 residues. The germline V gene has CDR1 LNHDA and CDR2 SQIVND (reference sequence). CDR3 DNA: TGTGCCAGTAGTATCGGGACTAGCGGGAGACAGCATTTT. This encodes CASSIGTSGRQHF.

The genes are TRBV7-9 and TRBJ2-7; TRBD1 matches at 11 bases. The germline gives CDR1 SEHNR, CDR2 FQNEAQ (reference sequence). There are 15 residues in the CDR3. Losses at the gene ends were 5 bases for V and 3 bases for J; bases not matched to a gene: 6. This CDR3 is CASSLSGTGGYEQYF. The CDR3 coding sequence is TGTGCCAGCAGCCTAAGTGGGACAGGGGGCTACGAGCAGTACTTC.

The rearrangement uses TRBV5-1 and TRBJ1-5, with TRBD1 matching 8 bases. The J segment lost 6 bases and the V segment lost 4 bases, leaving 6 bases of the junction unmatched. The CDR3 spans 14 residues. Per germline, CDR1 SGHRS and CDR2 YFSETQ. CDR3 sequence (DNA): TGCGCCAGCAGCCTACAGGGGGGCGGTCAGCCCCAGCATTTT. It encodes CASSLQGGGQPQHF.

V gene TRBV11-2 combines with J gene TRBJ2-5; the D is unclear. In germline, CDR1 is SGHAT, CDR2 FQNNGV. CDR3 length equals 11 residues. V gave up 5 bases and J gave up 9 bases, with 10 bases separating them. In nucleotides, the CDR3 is TGTGCCAGCAGCCCTAGTGTTTCCCAGTACTTC. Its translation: CASSPSVSQYF.

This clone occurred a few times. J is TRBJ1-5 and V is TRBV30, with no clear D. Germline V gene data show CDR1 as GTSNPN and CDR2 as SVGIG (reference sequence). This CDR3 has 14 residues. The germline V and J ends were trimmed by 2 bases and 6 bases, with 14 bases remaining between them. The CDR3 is CAWSLSGSGQPQHF. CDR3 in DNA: TGTGCCTGGAGTCTCAGCGGATCTGGTCAGCCCCAGCATTTT.

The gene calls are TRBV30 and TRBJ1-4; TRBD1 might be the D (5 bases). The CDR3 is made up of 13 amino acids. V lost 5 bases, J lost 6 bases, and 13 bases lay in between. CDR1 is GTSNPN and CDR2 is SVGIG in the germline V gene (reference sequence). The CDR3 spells CAWLGVGYEKLFF. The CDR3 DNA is TGTGCCTGGCTAGGGGTGGGCTATGAAAAACTGTTTTTT.

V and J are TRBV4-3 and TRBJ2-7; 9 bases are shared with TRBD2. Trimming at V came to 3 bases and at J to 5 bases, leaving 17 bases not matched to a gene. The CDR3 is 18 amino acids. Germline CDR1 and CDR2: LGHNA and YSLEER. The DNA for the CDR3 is TGCGCCAGCAGCCACTCCGCCTTTGGAGTAGCGGGGGCCAACGAGCAGTACTTC. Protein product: CASSHSAFGVAGANEQYF.

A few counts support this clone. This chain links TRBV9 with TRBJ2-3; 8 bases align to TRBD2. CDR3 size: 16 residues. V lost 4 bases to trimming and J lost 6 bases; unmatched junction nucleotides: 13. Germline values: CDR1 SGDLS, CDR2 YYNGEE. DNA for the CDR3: TGTGCCAGCAGCATATCCGGGGGGGCCGGCTTGGATACGCAGTATTTT. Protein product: CASSISGGAGLDTQYF.

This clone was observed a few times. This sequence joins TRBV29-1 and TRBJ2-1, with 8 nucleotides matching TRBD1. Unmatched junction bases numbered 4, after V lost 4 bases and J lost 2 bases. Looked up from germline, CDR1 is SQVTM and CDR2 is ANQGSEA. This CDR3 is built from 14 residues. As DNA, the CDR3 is TGCAGCGTTGGGGGCAGGGGGCCCTACAATGAGCAGTTCTTC. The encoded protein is CSVGGRGPYNEQFF.

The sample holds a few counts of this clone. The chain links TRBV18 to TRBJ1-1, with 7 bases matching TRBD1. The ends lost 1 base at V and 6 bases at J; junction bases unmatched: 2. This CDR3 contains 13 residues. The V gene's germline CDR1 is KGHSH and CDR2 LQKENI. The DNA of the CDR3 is TGTGCCAGCTCACCACGGGACAGAGCTGAAGCTTTCTTT. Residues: CASSPRDRAEAFF.

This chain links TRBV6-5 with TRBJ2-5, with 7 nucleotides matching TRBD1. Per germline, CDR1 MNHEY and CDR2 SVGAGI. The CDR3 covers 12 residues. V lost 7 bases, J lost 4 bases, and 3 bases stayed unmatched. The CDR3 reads CASKQGRETQYF. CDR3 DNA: TGTGCCAGCAAACAGGGGCGAGAGACCCAGTACTTC.

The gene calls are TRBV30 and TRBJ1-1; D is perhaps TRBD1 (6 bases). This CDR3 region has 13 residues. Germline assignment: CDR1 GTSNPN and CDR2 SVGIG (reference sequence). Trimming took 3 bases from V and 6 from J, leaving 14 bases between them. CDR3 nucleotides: TGTGCCTGGAGCCCGAACAGGGCGGCTGAAGCTTTCTTT. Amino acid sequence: CAWSPNRAAEAFF.

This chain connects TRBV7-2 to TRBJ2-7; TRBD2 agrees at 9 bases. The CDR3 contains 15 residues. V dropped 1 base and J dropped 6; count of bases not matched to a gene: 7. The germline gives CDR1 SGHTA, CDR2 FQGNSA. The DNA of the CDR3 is TGTGCCAGCAGCTTAGTTCGCGGGGGGGCGGGCGAGCAGTACTTC. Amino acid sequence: CASSLVRGGAGEQYF.

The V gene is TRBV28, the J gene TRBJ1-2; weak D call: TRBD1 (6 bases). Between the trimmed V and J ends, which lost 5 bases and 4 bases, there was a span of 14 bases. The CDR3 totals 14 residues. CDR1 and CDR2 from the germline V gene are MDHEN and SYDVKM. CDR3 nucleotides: TGTGCCAGCAGTGTCGGGGGGGGCGGCTATGGCTACACCTTC. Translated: CASSVGGGGYGYTF.

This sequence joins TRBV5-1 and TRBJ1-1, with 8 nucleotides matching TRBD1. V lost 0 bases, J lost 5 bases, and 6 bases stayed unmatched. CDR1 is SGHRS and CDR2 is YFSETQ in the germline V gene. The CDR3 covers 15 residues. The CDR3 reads CASSLALTGVTEAFF. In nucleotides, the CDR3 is TGCGCCAGCAGCTTGGCCTTGACAGGGGTAACTGAAGCTTTCTTT.

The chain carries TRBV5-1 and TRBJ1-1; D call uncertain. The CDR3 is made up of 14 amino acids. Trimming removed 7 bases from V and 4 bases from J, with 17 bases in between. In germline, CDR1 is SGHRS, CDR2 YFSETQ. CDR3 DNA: TGCGCCAGCGATCTCGAACCCGGAGGCACTGAAGCTTTCTTT. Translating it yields CASDLEPGGTEAFF. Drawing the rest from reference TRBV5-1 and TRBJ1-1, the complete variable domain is KAGVTQTPRYLIKTRGQQVTLSCSPISGHRSVSWYQQTPGQGLQFLFEYFSETQRNKGNFPGRFSGRQFSNSRSEMNVSTLELGDSALYLCASDLEPGGTEAFFGQGTRLTVV.

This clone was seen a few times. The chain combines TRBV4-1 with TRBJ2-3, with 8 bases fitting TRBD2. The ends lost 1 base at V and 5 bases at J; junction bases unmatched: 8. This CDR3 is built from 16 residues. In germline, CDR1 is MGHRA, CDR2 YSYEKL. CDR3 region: CASSQGAGLARDTQYF. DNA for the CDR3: TGCGCCAGCAGCCAAGGCGCAGGACTAGCAAGAGATACGCAGTATTTT.

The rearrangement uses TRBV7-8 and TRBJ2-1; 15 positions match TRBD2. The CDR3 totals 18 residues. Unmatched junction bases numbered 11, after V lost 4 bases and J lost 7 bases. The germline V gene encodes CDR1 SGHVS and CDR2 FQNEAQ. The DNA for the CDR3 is TGTGCCAGCAGCTCCAGACAGGGGGGGACTAGCGGGAGGAATGAGCAGTTCTTC. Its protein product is CASSSRQGGTSGRNEQFF. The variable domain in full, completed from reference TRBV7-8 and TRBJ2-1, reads GAGVSQSPRYKVAKRGQDVALRCDPISGHVSLFWYQQALGQGPEFLTYFQNEAQLDKSGLPSDRFFAERPEGSVSTLKIQRTQQEDSAVYLCASSSRQGGTSGRNEQFFGPGTRLTVL.

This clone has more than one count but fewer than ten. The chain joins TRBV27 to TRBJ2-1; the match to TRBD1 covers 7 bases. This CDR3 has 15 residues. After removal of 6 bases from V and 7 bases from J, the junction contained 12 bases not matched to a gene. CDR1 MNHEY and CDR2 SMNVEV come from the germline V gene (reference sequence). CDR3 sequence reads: CASRRLDREKNEQFF. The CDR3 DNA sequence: TGTGCCAGCAGGCGACTCGACAGGGAAAAGAATGAGCAGTTCTTC.

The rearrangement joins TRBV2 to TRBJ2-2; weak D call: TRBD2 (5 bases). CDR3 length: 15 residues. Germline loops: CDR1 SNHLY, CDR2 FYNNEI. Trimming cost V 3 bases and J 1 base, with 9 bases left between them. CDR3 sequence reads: CASSEDFLNTGELFF. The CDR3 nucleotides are TGTGCCAGCAGTGAGGACTTTTTGAACACCGGGGAGCTGTTTTTT. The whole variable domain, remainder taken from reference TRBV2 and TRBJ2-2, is EPEVTQTPSHQVTQMGQEVILRCVPISNHLYFYWYRQILGQKVEFLVSFYNNEISEKSEIFDDQFSVERPDGSNFTLKIRSTKLEDSAMYFCASSEDFLNTGELFFGEGSRLTVL.

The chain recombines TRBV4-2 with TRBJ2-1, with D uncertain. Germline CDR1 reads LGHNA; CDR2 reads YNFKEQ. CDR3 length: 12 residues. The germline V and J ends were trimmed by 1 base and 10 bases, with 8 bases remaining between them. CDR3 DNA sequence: TGTGCCAGCAGCCAAGGGCGGCAGGAGCAGTTCTTC. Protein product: CASSQGRQEQFF.

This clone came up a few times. The CDR3 region is CASNRDSLYEQYF. The CDR3 DNA reads TGTGCCAGCAACCGGGACAGCCTCTACGAGCAGTACTTC. The chain employs TRBV6-1 and TRBJ2-7, with TRBD1 identical over 7 bases. V lost 7 bases and J lost 3; bases outside the gene matches: 6. The CDR3 sequence is 13 residues long. Germline V gene lookup returns CDR1 MNHNS and CDR2 SASEGT.

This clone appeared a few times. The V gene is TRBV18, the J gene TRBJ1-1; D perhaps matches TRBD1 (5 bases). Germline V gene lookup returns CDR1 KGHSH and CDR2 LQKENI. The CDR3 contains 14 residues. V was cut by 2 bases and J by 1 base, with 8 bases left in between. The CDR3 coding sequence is TGTGCCAGCTCACCATTTGACAGGAACACTGAAGCTTTCTTT. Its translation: CASSPFDRNTEAFF.

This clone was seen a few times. As DNA, the CDR3 is TGTGCCAGCAACGGGAGGAACACAGATACGCAGTATTTT. This gives the protein CASNGRNTDTQYF. This chain joins TRBV9 and TRBJ2-3; 7 bases match TRBD2. CDR1 and CDR2 from the germline V gene are SGDLS and YYNGEE. The junction had 3 bases not matched to a gene; V was cut back by 6 bases and J by 2 bases. The CDR3 consists of 13 residues.

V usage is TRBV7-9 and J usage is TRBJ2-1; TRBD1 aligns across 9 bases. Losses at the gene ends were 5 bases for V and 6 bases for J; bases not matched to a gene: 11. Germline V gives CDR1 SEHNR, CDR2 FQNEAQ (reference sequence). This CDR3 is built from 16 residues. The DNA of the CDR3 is TGTGCCAGCAGCCCTCCCGGGACAGGGATTGCCAATGAGCAGTTCTTC. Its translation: CASSPPGTGIANEQFF.